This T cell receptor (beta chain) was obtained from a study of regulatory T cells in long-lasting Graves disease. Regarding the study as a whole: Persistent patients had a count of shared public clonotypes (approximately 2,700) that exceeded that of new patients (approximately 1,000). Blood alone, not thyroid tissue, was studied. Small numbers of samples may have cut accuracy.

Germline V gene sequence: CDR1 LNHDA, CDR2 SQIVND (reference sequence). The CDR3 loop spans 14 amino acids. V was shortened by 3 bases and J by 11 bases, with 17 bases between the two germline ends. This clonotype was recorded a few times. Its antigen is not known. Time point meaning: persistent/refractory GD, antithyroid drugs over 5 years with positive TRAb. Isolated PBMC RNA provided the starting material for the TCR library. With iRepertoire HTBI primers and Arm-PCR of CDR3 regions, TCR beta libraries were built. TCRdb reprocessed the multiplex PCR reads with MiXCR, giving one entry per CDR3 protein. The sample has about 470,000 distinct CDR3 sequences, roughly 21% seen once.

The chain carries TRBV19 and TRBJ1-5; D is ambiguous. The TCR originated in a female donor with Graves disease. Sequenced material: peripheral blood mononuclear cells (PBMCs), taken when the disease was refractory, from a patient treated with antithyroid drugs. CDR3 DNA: TGTGCCAGTAGTATGAGCCTGACTGTTATGACCCAGCATTTT. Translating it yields CASSMSLTVMTQHF.